Presented here are 3 T cell receptor beta chains from one specimen sequenced in a study of cytomegalovirus exposure and HLA in healthy donors. Amplification used 60 Vbeta primers and 13 Jbeta primers. Assay: immunoSEQ multiplex PCR; the TCRdb copy retains only in-frame clones and omits some. The profile shows 85,000 to 120,000 clones, more than 70% of them singletons. Source material: PBMCs. These receptors all stem from a male donor in good health and CMV-seropositive.

This sequence joins TRBV30 and TRBJ2-3, with D possibly being TRBD2 (6 bases). CDR3 length equals 15 residues. In germline, CDR1 is GTSNPN, CDR2 SVGIG (reference sequence). Trimming took off 2 bases at V and 6 bases at J, with 18 bases between the two ends. The CDR3: CAWSPGLSGYDTQYF. DNA for the CDR3: TGTGCCTGGAGTCCCGGGCTTAGCGGTTATGATACGCAGTATTTT. Complete variable domain (other parts from reference TRBV30 and TRBJ2-3): SQTIHQWPATLVQPVGSPLSLECTVEGTSNPNLYWYRQAAGRGLQLLFYSVGIGQISSEVPQNLSASRPQDRQFILSSKKLLLSDSGFYLCAWSPGLSGYDTQYFGPGTRLTVL.

This clone appeared a few times. The chain recombines TRBV19 with TRBJ2-7, with TRBD2 as a possible D gene (6 bases). The germline V gene has CDR1 LNHDA and CDR2 SQIVND (reference sequence). V was shortened by 1 base and J by 3 bases, with 10 bases between the two germline ends. The CDR3 loop spans 14 amino acids. CDR3 amino acids: CASSIGHGGYEQYF. Written as DNA, the CDR3 is TGTGCCAGTAGTATAGGGCACGGGGGCTACGAGCAGTACTTC.

This clone showed up just a few times. V gene TRBV18 combines with J gene TRBJ1-2; 8 nucleotides match TRBD1. The V and J ends lost 2 bases and 2 bases, in that order; junction bases with no gene match: 7. The CDR3 has 16 residues. Germline V gives CDR1 KGHSH, CDR2 LQKENI. The DNA for the CDR3 is TGTGCCAGCTCACCAGTCGGGACAGGCCCCAACTATGGCTACACCTTC. This gives the protein CASSPVGTGPNYGYTF.